This entry is about one T cell receptor beta chain. The antigen remains unidentified. These data originate in a study of T cells in Graves' hyperthyroidism and ophthalmopathy. Study-level results: Median prediction lead before ophthalmopathy onset was around 6.9 months with the model.

The definition of stable Graves' hyperthyroidism was no ophthalmopathy progression within 18 months. Hyperthyroidism had been newly diagnosed in patients aged 18 to 65, and its duration was under 2 months. The CDR3 runs 18 residues. The ends were cut back, 1 base at V and 2 bases at J, with 24 bases in the middle. Germline-derived CDR1 and CDR2 are DFQATT and SNEGSKA (reference sequence). Amplification of TCR beta CDR3 regions used RNA as the template. First-round RT-PCR with HTBI primers amplified the TCR CDR3 region. TCRdb processed the multiplex PCR reads anew with MiXCR; each CDR3 protein has one entry. Of roughly 580,000 distinct CDR3 sequences in the sample, more than 45% were seen once.

Sequencing used peripheral blood or thyroid tissue (not recorded which). The rearrangement joins TRBV20-1 to TRBJ2-7; a weak D match, TRBD1 (8 bases). This TCR derives from a woman younger than 35 with Graves' hyperthyroidism. CDR3 coding DNA: TGCAGTGCTAGAGGGGCAGGGACAGGCGGGAGTGAGGCCTACGAGCAGTACTTC. Residues: CSARGAGTGGSEAYEQYF.